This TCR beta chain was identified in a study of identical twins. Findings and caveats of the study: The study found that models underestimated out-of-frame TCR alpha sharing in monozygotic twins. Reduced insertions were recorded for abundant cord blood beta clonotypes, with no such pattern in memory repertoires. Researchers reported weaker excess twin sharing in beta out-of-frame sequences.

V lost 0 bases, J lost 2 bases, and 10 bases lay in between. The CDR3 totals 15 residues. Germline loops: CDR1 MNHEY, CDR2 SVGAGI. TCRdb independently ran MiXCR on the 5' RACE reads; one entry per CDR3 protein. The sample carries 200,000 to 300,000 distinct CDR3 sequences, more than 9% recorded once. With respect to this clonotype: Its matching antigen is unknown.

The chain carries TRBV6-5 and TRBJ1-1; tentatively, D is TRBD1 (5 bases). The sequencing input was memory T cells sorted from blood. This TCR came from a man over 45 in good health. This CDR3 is CASSYSARGNTEAFF. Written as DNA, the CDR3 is TGTGCCAGCAGTTACTCTGCGAGGGGTAACACTGAAGCTTTCTTT.